The TCR beta chain under discussion was sequenced for a study of T cells in localized non-small cell lung cancer. General study findings and limits: The greatest T cell clonality was found in uninvolved adjacent lung (higher than in tumor). Density of T cells in blood, when higher, went with longer overall survival. Adjacent lung held a median roughly 56 of the top 100 tumor clones. Tumor samples were not multi-region, leaving intratumor heterogeneity unexcluded.

This clone was recorded only once. Its antigen remains unidentified. This table comes from immunoSEQ multiplex PCR, and its TCRdb copy is limited to in-frame clones, with some not included. Among around 90,000 clones, around 80% were seen once, and the ten largest hold approximately 21%. The TCR originated in a man aged 35 to 69 with stage II squamous cell lung carcinoma. Specimen: PBMCs, collected before any cancer treatment.

This CDR3 reads CASNRVGFSYNEQFF. The CDR3 DNA reads as TGTGCCAGCAATAGGGTCGGGTTCTCCTACAATGAGCAGTTCTTC. This chain uses TRBV28 with TRBJ2-1; D uncertain. Trimming shortened V by 7 bases and J by 0 bases, and 13 bases separated the two germline ends. This CDR3 has 15 amino acids. Germline V gene sequence: CDR1 MDHEN, CDR2 SYDVKM.